These 23 T cell receptor beta chains came from one sample sequenced in a study of cytomegalovirus exposure and HLA in healthy donors. With 60 Vbeta and 13 Jbeta primers, the PCR was carried out. Using immunoSEQ multiplex PCR, the repertoire was profiled, and TCRdb retains in-frame clones only, with some absent. The data contain fewer than 200,000 clones, roughly 85% of them singletons. The sample consisted of PBMCs. These receptors all stem from a woman under 30 in good health and CMV-seronegative.

This clone came up once. The V and J genes are TRBV27 and TRBJ2-1, with 8 bases identical to TRBD2. J lost 0 bases, V lost 5 bases, and 18 bases had no gene match. There are 20 residues in the CDR3. In germline, CDR1 is MNHEY, CDR2 SMNVEV (reference sequence). The CDR3 DNA follows: TGTGCCAGCAGTCCCCCCCGGTGGAACGTCCGGGAGGGCTCCTACAATGAGCAGTTCTTC. Translating gives CASSPPRWNVREGSYNEQFF.

V usage is TRBV30 and J usage is TRBJ2-7, with D maybe TRBD2 (6 bases). Trimming left V 2 bases short and J 3 bases short, with 14 bases between. Per germline, CDR1 GTSNPN and CDR2 SVGIG (reference sequence). The CDR3 contains 14 residues. For the CDR3, the DNA is TGTGCCTGGAGTTGGGATGTGGGAGGCTACGAGCAGTACTTC. This encodes CAWSWDVGGYEQYF.

This clone was observed once. The chain couples TRBV27 to TRBJ2-7; D possibly corresponds to TRBD2 (7 bases). This CDR3 has 14 amino acids. Germline V gene lookup returns CDR1 MNHEY and CDR2 SMNVEV (reference sequence). Deletions cut 7 bases from V and 7 bases from J, with 20 bases between. As DNA, the CDR3 is TGTGCCAGCAAATCCACCTTGGGGGGGCTAGAGCAGTACTTC. Translated: CASKSTLGGLEQYF.

This sequence joins TRBV6-5 and TRBJ2-1; D is possibly TRBD2 (6 bases). Germline V gene sequence: CDR1 MNHEY, CDR2 SVGAGI. Trimming shortened V by 6 bases and J by 9 bases, and 21 bases separated the two germline ends. The CDR3 length is 15 residues. CDR3 residues: CASSLHPDMRGEQFF. The CDR3 nucleotides are TGTGCCAGCAGCTTACATCCAGACATGCGGGGTGAGCAGTTCTTC.

The CDR3 region has the DNA TGTGCCAGCACCGAAGGGACTAGCCCTACCTACGAGCAGTACTTC. Translation: CASTEGTSPTYEQYF. The chain carries TRBV27 and TRBJ2-7; 9 bases are a match to TRBD2. This CDR3 region has 15 residues. V lost 7 bases, J lost 2 bases, and 9 bases stayed unmatched. Germline V gene sequence: CDR1 MNHEY, CDR2 SMNVEV (reference sequence).

Of note for this clone: The same CDR3 arises from other DNA sequences in this sample as well. The chain combines TRBV6-6 with TRBJ1-3; D may be TRBD1 (5 bases). The V gene's germline CDR1 is MNHNY and CDR2 SVGAGI (reference sequence). This CDR3 contains 14 residues. Trimming shortened V by 6 bases and J by 3 bases, and 12 bases separated the two germline ends. The CDR3 DNA follows: TGTGCCAGCAGCCGGGGGAACGATGGAAACACCATATATTTT. Translation gives CASSRGNDGNTIYF.

A few counts support this clone. CDR3 residues: CASTPQGGYGYTF. CDR3 in DNA: TGTGCCAGCACCCCACAGGGGGGGTATGGCTACACCTTC. The chain uses TRBV6-5 and TRBJ1-2, with 8 bases lining up with TRBD1. Trimming at V came to 7 bases and at J to 5 bases, leaving 6 bases not matched to a gene. CDR1 and CDR2 from the germline V gene are MNHEY and SVGAGI. The CDR3 covers 13 residues.

The rearrangement links TRBV9 to TRBJ2-1; D might be TRBD2 (6 bases). Germline loops: CDR1 SGDLS, CDR2 YYNGEE. The CDR3 covers 17 residues. V was clipped by 3 bases and J by 8 bases, with 24 bases between them. The CDR3 here is CASSGTPGSGRRDEQFF. CDR3 DNA: TGTGCCAGCAGCGGCACTCCCGGGAGCGGTAGGAGGGATGAGCAGTTCTTC. The whole variable domain, remainder taken from reference TRBV9 and TRBJ2-1, is DSGVTQTPKHLITATGQRVTLRCSPRSGDLSVYWYQQSLDQGLQFLIQYYNGEERAKGNILERFSAQQFPDLHSELNLSSLELGDSALYFCASSGTPGSGRRDEQFFGPGTRLTVL.

V gene TRBV25-1 combines with J gene TRBJ2-1; 7 positions match TRBD2. The CDR3 extends over 17 amino acids. Trimming cost V 3 bases and J 0 bases; bases outside gene matches: 8. Per the germline V gene, CDR1 is MGHDK and CDR2 is SYGVNS. The CDR3 DNA follows: TGTGCCAGCAGTGAGTTGACTAGCTTGAGCTCCTACAATGAGCAGTTCTTC. Translating it yields CASSELTSLSSYNEQFF.

A remark on this clone: The junction shows a germline mismatch at one end, possibly a read error. The chain uses TRBV4-2 and TRBJ2-1, with D possibly TRBD1 on 5 matching bases. This CDR3 region has 16 residues. Germline values: CDR1 LGHNA, CDR2 YNFKEQ. CDR3 sequence (DNA): TGTGCCAGCAGCGGTAGGGGCGGAACCCCTCCGAATGAGCGGTTCTTC. Residues: CASSGRGGTPPNERFF.

This chain joins TRBV6-1 and TRBJ2-2; no reliable D call. The V gene lost 2 bases and the J gene lost 2 bases, with 9 bases spanning the gap. Per the germline V gene, CDR1 is MNHNS and CDR2 is SASEGT. The CDR3 extends over 15 amino acids. Written as DNA, the CDR3 is TGTGCCAGCAGTGAACTGCGGATTAACACCGGGGAGCTGTTTTTT. This gives the protein CASSELRINTGELFF.

This clone has more than one count but fewer than ten. J is TRBJ1-3 and V is TRBV29-1; D is unclear. Per germline, CDR1 SQVTM and CDR2 ANQGSEA. The CDR3 totals 13 residues. The V end lost 4 bases, the J end lost 0 bases, and 7 bases lay between the germline ends. The CDR3 is CSVVPGSGNTIYF. In nucleotides, the CDR3 is TGCAGCGTTGTTCCAGGCTCTGGAAACACCATATATTTT.

J is TRBJ2-1 and V is TRBV4-1; 14 bases line up with TRBD2. CDR3 length: 17 residues. Germline assignment: CDR1 MGHRA and CDR2 YSYEKL. J was trimmed by 6 bases and V by 5 bases; bases with no gene match: 9. The CDR3 sequence: CASSAKPGTSGSNEQFF. DNA of the CDR3: TGCGCCAGCAGCGCCAAACCCGGGACTAGCGGGAGCAATGAGCAGTTCTTC.

The chain links TRBV4-3 to TRBJ2-1; D might be TRBD1 (6 bases). Deletions cut 3 bases from V and 1 base from J, with 13 bases between. The CDR3 extends over 16 amino acids. The germline gives CDR1 LGHNA, CDR2 YSLEER. The CDR3 coding sequence is TGCGCCAGCAGCCAGTACAGGGTTGAGTCCTACAATGAGCAGTTCTTC. This sequence encodes CASSQYRVESYNEQFF.

In regard to this clone: The sample contains more than one DNA sequence encoding this CDR3. The chain links TRBV27 to TRBJ2-3; perhaps TRBD2 as D (6 bases). Trimming stripped 3 bases from V and 6 bases from J, with 7 bases between. The CDR3 is 12 amino acids. Germline CDR1 is MNHEY and CDR2 is SMNVEV (reference sequence). This CDR3 reads CASSFGGDTQYF. Here the CDR3 DNA reads TGTGCCAGCAGTTTCGGAGGGGATACGCAGTATTTT.

V and J are TRBV7-9 and TRBJ2-1; D perhaps matches TRBD2 (6 bases). The CDR3 is 15 amino acids. Germline loops: CDR1 SEHNR, CDR2 FQNEAQ (reference sequence). V was clipped by 3 bases and J by 0 bases, with 9 bases between them. The CDR3 loop reads CASSLRDDSYNEQFF. For the CDR3, the DNA is TGTGCCAGCAGCTTGCGGGACGACTCCTACAATGAGCAGTTCTTC.

The genes are TRBV28 and TRBJ2-1, with D tentatively TRBD2 (6 bases). The germline V gene encodes CDR1 MDHEN and CDR2 SYDVKM. Trimming stripped 6 bases from V and 4 bases from J, with 19 bases between. CDR3 length: 16 amino acids. The CDR3 nucleotides read TGTGCCAGCAGAAAGGGCGGTCCGCGGGATTACAATGAGCAGTTCTTC. As protein: CASRKGGPRDYNEQFF.

V is TRBV4-3 and J is TRBJ2-1, with D maybe TRBD1 (5 bases). V gave up 0 bases and J gave up 7 bases, with 16 bases separating them. The CDR3 runs to 16 residues. The germline gives CDR1 LGHNA, CDR2 YSLEER. The CDR3 protein is CASSQEWWQGNNEQFF. The CDR3 bases are TGCGCCAGCAGCCAAGAATGGTGGCAGGGAAATAATGAGCAGTTCTTC.

V is TRBV23-1 and J is TRBJ1-5; D remains unclear. Being an ORF, TRBV23-1 has a function that is uncertain. The CDR3 sequence is 17 residues long. V shed 0 bases and J shed 0 bases, with 12 bases lying between them. DNA of the CDR3: TGCGCCAGCAGTCAATCCGAGGACTACCCTAGCAATCAGCCCCAGCATTTT. Translation: CASSQSEDYPSNQPQHF.

This chain links TRBV19 with TRBJ2-1, with 8 bases fitting TRBD1. V lost 3 bases, J lost 2 bases, and 3 bases stayed unmatched. Germline V gives CDR1 LNHDA, CDR2 SQIVND (reference sequence). The CDR3 sequence is 15 residues long. The CDR3 DNA sequence: TGTGCCAGTAGTATCGGACAGGGAGCCTACAATGAGCAGTTCTTC. It encodes CASSIGQGAYNEQFF.

This chain connects TRBV28 to TRBJ2-1, with TRBD1 matching over 9 bases. The germline V gene encodes CDR1 MDHEN and CDR2 SYDVKM. The CDR3 has 12 residues. The V gene end was trimmed by 6 bases and the J gene end by 8 bases; junction bases not matched to a gene: 2. The CDR3 is CASSTGGYEQFF. The CDR3 DNA sequence: TGTGCCAGCAGCACAGGGGGCTATGAGCAGTTCTTC.

The chain has TRBV11-3 and TRBJ2-3; 13 nucleotides match TRBD2. Germline CDR1 reads SGHNT; CDR2 reads YENEEA. The junction had 6 bases not matched to a gene; V was cut back by 4 bases and J by 2 bases. The CDR3 consists of 17 residues. CDR3 DNA sequence: TGTGCCAGCAGCTCCGGGACTAGCGGGATTTACACAGATACGCAGTATTTT. This gives the protein CASSSGTSGIYTDTQYF.

This clone was recorded a few times. The chain joins TRBV5-5 to TRBJ2-7; 9 bases agree with TRBD1. The CDR3 has 14 residues. Germline V CDR1 and CDR2: SGHKS, YYEKEE (reference sequence). Germline trimming cut 0 bases from V and 3 bases from J; bases unmatched to any gene: 1. The CDR3 sequence is CASSLEDRGYEQYF. CDR3 in DNA: TGTGCCAGCAGCTTGGAGGACAGGGGCTACGAGCAGTACTTC.